The 10 T cell receptor beta chains below all came from one sample that was sequenced in a study of beta chain features in type 1 diabetes. Study outcomes and limitations: Moderate yet significant TCRB CDR3 shortening was seen in Type 1 diabetes patients in all four CD4+ subsets.

Antigen specificity for these receptors is unknown. The entirety of the isolated RNA underwent reverse transcription, so expressed TCRB transcripts were sequenced. Sequencing used immunoSEQ multiplex PCR; TCRdb keeps in-frame clones, though not all of them. The repertoire includes a few hundred thousand clones, approximately 24% of them detected once, and 0.012% sits in the top ten. Specimen: naive CD4+ T cells from blood. Receptors originate from a woman aged 25 to 45 with type 1 diabetes.

This clone showed up just a few times. The gene calls are TRBV28 and TRBJ1-2; a weak D match, TRBD1 (6 bases). The germline V gene encodes CDR1 MDHEN and CDR2 SYDVKM. Trimming pared 1 base from V and 2 bases from J, leaving 11 bases between. There are 15 residues in the CDR3. CDR3 nucleotide sequence: TGTGCCAGCAGTTTATTGGACAGATACAACTATGGCTACACCTTC. Residues: CASSLLDRYNYGYTF.

The chain uses TRBV28 and TRBJ1-2, with no clear D. The CDR3 totals 13 residues. Between the trimmed V and J ends, which lost 6 bases and 5 bases, there was a span of 13 bases. CDR1 and CDR2 (germline): MDHEN, SYDVKM. The CDR3 bases are TGTGCCAGCAGCCCCCTCACACGTTATGGCTACACCTTC. Its protein is CASSPLTRYGYTF.

This clone turned up a few times. The rearrangement uses TRBV23-1 and TRBJ2-1, with D maybe TRBD2 (6 bases). TRBV23-1 is recorded as an ORF, its role being uncertain. V lost 5 bases, J lost 4 bases, and 21 bases lay in between. The CDR3 runs to 17 residues. CDR3 DNA sequence: TGCGCCAGCAGTAAAACAAGGGGTTGGCGGGAATACAATGAGCAGTTCTTC. It yields the protein CASSKTRGWREYNEQFF.

The chain uses TRBV6-5 and TRBJ2-7; no definite D call. Per the germline V gene, CDR1 is MNHEY and CDR2 is SVGAGI. Trimming left V 2 bases short and J 3 bases short, with 14 bases between. The length of the CDR3 is 15 residues. CDR3 bases: TGTGCCAGCAGTTACGAATCAGAGGATCTCTACGAGCAGTACTTC. Its protein is CASSYESEDLYEQYF.

V is TRBV15 and J is TRBJ1-5; 9 nucleotides line up with TRBD1. The ends lost 0 bases at V and 0 bases at J; junction bases unmatched: 9. The CDR3 is 19 residues long. Germline CDR1 and CDR2: LNHNV and YYDKDF (reference sequence). DNA of the CDR3: TGTGCCACCAGCAGAGAATTCGACAGGGGGGCATATAGCAATCAGCCCCAGCATTTT. It codes for CATSREFDRGAYSNQPQHF.

The chain couples TRBV10-3 to TRBJ2-1; no firm D call. The length of the CDR3 is 12 residues. Trimming left V 6 bases short and J 6 bases short, with 9 bases between. Germline CDR1 reads ENHRY; CDR2 reads SYGVKD. The CDR3 bases are TGTGCCATCAGGTCCCAATTCAATGAGCAGTTCTTC. Translated, it gives CAIRSQFNEQFF.

In its sample, this clone was seen a few times. The chain links TRBV29-1 to TRBJ1-3, with D possibly being TRBD1 (5 bases). From germline, CDR1 is SQVTM and CDR2 ANQGSEA. V was shortened by 3 bases and J by 8 bases, with 14 bases between the two germline ends. The CDR3 is made up of 13 amino acids. The CDR3 spells CSVDSGGLDTIYF. The CDR3 DNA follows: TGCAGCGTTGATAGCGGGGGACTGGACACCATATATTTT.

This clone was seen only a few times. The chain is built from TRBV5-1 and TRBJ2-1; 10 positions agree with TRBD2. Germline V lookup: CDR1 SGHRS, CDR2 YFSETQ. Trimming removed 2 bases from V and 7 bases from J; junction bases left unmatched: 6. The CDR3 is 15 residues long. DNA of the CDR3: TGCGCCAGCAGCTTCCTAGCGGGAGCTTTGAATGAGCAGTTCTTC. It translates to CASSFLAGALNEQFF.

The chain has TRBV5-1 and TRBJ2-1, with TRBD2 matching over 9 bases. The CDR3 extends over 16 amino acids. The germline V gene encodes CDR1 SGHRS and CDR2 YFSETQ. V shed 0 bases and J 4 bases; nucleotides not matched to a gene: 5. DNA of the CDR3: TGCGCCAGCAGCTTGGTTGCGGGAGGGCCGTACAATGAGCAGTTCTTC. Its translation: CASSLVAGGPYNEQFF.

The chain carries TRBV6-5 and TRBJ2-3, with 8 nucleotides matching TRBD2. The J segment lost 15 bases and the V segment lost 4 bases, leaving 6 bases of the junction unmatched. The CDR3 consists of 11 residues. Germline V gives CDR1 MNHEY, CDR2 SVGAGI. CDR3 nucleotide sequence: TGTGCCAGCAGTTCCGGGACTAGGGACTATTTT. This gives the protein CASSSGTRDYF.